This T cell receptor beta chain was recorded in a study of blood T cell repertoires in COVID-19. Study as a whole: Acute and convalescent COVID-19 samples came from the United States, Italy and Spain.

Authors' processing steps: Estimation of nucleated cell counts relied on the amplification of reference gene primers. The assay was immunoSEQ multiplex PCR, and TCRdb's table has in-frame clones only and misses some. V and J calls and clone size come straight from that table; D and trimming were deduced from the DNA. Among some 260,000 clones, around 80% were seen once, and the ten largest hold 4.1%. The TCR originated in a man between 25 and 39 years old with acute COVID-19. Specimen: PBMCs or T cells enriched from blood (not recorded which).

CDR3 residues: CASSPGTRFDPNTGELFF. In DNA, the CDR3 is TGTGCCAGCAGTCCGGGGACTCGCTTTGACCCCAACACCGGGGAGCTGTTTTTT. The rearrangement joins TRBV7-2 to TRBJ2-2; tentative D call: TRBD2 (6 bases). The V end lost 6 bases, the J end lost 2 bases, and 22 bases lay between the germline ends. In germline, CDR1 is SGHTA, CDR2 FQGNSA. The CDR3 extends over 18 amino acids.